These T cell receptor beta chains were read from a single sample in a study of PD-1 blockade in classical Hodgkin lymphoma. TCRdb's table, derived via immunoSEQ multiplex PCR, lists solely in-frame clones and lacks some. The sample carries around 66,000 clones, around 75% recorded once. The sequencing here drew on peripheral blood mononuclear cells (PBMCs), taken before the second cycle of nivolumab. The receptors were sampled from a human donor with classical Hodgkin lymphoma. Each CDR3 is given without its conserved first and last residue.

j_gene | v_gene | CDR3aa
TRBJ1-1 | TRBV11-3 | ASSLGDTEAF
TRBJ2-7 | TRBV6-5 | ASRPVSRQY
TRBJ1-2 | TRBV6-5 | ASSYSGQRGGYT
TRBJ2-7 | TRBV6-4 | ASSGQGAMSEQY
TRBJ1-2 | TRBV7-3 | ASSSRGAYGYT
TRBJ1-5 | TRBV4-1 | ASSQPDREGQPQH
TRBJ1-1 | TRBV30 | AWSITVNTEAF
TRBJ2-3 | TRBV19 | ASSPPLGLGATDTQY
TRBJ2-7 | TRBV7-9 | ASSPARSYEQY
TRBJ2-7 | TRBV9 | ASTVGDNYYEQY
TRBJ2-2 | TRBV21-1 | ASSSDPVRAGELF
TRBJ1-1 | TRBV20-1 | SARGRFEAF
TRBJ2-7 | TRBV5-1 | ASSWIGDEQY
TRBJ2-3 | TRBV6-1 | ASEGEPDTQY
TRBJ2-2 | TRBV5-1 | ASSAGSGTATGELF
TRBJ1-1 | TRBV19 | ASSIDAGTEAF